The 10 T cell receptor beta chains listed next were all sequenced from one sample in a study of blood T cell repertoires in COVID-19 (dated by TCRdb to 2019 to 2021). Library preparation employed the immunoSEQ multiplex PCR assay. Sourced from immuneACCESS, this table was stored by TCRdb with only in-frame sequences that have V and J called. A share of the clones is absent; for the studies checked, an unresolved V gene accounts for under half, and the remainder has no known explanation. The sample table shows 240,000 or so clones, and around 87% are seen once. The ten largest clones represent roughly 3.5% of the sample. Input material: PBMCs or T cells enriched from blood (not recorded which). The receptors were gathered from a woman in her thirties or forties with acute COVID-19.

This rearrangement joins TRBV20-1 to TRBJ2-2; D gene uncertain. The germline gives CDR1 DFQATT, CDR2 SNEGSKA (reference sequence). V was shortened by 4 bases and J by 6 bases, with 6 bases between the two germline ends. The CDR3 is made up of 11 amino acids. CDR3 in amino acids: CSAMRSGELFF. In nucleotides, the CDR3 is TGCAGTGCTATGAGGTCCGGGGAGCTGTTTTTT.

As for this clone: Other DNA sequences within the sample encode an identical CDR3. The chain has TRBV19 and TRBJ2-5, with D possibly being TRBD1 (6 bases). V lost 3 bases to trimming and J lost 5 bases, with 10 bases between them. The CDR3 contains 13 residues. Germline CDR1 reads LNHDA; CDR2 reads SQIVND (reference sequence). As DNA, the CDR3 is TGTGCCAGTAGTATTCAGGGGCGGGAGACCCAGTACTTC. It codes for CASSIQGRETQYF.

The V gene is TRBV5-5, the J gene TRBJ2-7; 10 bases fit TRBD1. Germline-derived CDR1 and CDR2 are SGHKS and YYEKEE (reference sequence). Losses at the gene ends were 4 bases for V and 3 bases for J; bases not matched to a gene: 1. The CDR3 is 13 residues long. CDR3 loop: CASSRDRGYEQYF. The CDR3 DNA sequence: TGTGCCAGCAGCAGGGACAGGGGCTACGAGCAGTACTTC.

The J gene is TRBJ2-7, the V gene TRBV19; 10 bases fit TRBD2. Germline assignment: CDR1 LNHDA and CDR2 SQIVND (reference sequence). J lost 5 bases, V lost 4 bases, and 5 bases had no gene match. The CDR3 sequence is 14 residues long. The CDR3 coding sequence is TGTGCCAGTAGTACTACTAGCGGGAACCACGAGCAGTACTTC. Translating gives CASSTTSGNHEQYF.

The table lists this clone with a count of one. V gene TRBV24-1 combines with J gene TRBJ2-3; TRBD1 matches 8 bases. The V gene end was trimmed by 8 bases and the J gene end by 4 bases; junction bases not matched to a gene: 7. The germline V gene encodes CDR1 KGHDR and CDR2 SFDVKD. CDR3 size: 14 residues. The CDR3 DNA follows: TGTGCCACCACCTCCAACAGGGGGGCAGATACGCAGTATTTT. Protein product: CATTSNRGADTQYF.

This chain joins TRBV5-1 and TRBJ1-1; D is perhaps TRBD1 (6 bases). Deletions cut 5 bases from V and 3 bases from J, with 20 bases between. Germline-derived CDR1 and CDR2 are SGHRS and YFSETQ. The CDR3 contains 16 residues. This chain's CDR3 is CASSWTPMGADTEAFF. CDR3 nucleotides: TGCGCCAGCAGTTGGACCCCCATGGGGGCAGACACTGAAGCTTTCTTT.

This sequence joins TRBV15 and TRBJ2-1; D may be TRBD1 (6 bases). V lost 0 bases to trimming and J lost 5 bases, with 17 bases between them. The CDR3 is made up of 17 amino acids. Germline V gene data show CDR1 as LNHNV and CDR2 as YYDKDF (reference sequence). The CDR3: CATSRDTGNYGNNEQFF. CDR3 nucleotide sequence: TGTGCCACCAGCAGAGATACAGGGAACTACGGCAACAATGAGCAGTTCTTC.

The chain joins TRBV3-1 (or the pseudogene TRBV3-2) to TRBJ2-2, with a weak D call TRBD2 (6 bases). The CDR3 runs 15 residues. CDR1 LGHDT and CDR2 YNNKEL come from the germline V gene (reference sequence). Trimming pared 4 bases from V and 1 base from J, leaving 10 bases between. The CDR3 here is CASSRMGGNTGELFF. The CDR3 DNA sequence: TGTGCCAGCAGCCGAATGGGGGGGAACACCGGGGAGCTGTTTTTT.

This rearrangement joins TRBV19 to TRBJ2-2; 10 bases agree with TRBD2. CDR1 is LNHDA and CDR2 is SQIVND in the germline V gene (reference sequence). The CDR3 loop spans 16 amino acids. V lost 3 bases to trimming and J lost 8 bases; unmatched junction nucleotides: 9. DNA of the CDR3: TGTGCCAGTAGTATCCGGCTAGCGGGAGAGAGTGGGGAGCTGTTTTTT. It yields the protein CASSIRLAGESGELFF.

The rearrangement joins TRBV7-8 to TRBJ2-1; 11 bases are shared with TRBD2. The junction had 7 bases not matched to a gene; V was cut back by 7 bases and J by 8 bases. There are 14 residues in the CDR3. CDR1 is SGHVS and CDR2 is FQNEAQ in the germline V gene. The DNA for the CDR3 is TGTGCCAGCAACCAACTAGCGGGAGATCATGAGCAGTTCTTC. This codes for CASNQLAGDHEQFF.